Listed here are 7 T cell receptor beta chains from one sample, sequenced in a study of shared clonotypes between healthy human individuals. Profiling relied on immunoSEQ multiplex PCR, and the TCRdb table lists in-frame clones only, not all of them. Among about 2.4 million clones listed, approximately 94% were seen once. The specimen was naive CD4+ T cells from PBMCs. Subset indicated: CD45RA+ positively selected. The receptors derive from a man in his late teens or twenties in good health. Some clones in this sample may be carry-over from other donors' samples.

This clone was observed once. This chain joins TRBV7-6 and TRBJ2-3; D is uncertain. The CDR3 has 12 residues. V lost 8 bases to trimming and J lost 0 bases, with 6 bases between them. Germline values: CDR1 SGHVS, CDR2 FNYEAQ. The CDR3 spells CASSQSTDTQYF. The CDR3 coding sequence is TGTGCCAGCTCTCAAAGCACAGATACGCAGTATTTT.

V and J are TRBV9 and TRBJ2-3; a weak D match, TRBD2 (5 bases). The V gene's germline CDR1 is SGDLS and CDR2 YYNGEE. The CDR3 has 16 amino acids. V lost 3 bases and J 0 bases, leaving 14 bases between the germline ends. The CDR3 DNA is TGTGCCAGCAGCGCACTAAGTAGCGTCAGCACAGATACGCAGTATTTT. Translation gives CASSALSSVSTDTQYF.

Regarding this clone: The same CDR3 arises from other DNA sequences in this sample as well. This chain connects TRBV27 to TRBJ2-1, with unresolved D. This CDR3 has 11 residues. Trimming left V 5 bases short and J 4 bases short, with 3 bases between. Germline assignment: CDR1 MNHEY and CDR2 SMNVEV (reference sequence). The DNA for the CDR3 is TGTGCCAGCAGTCAATACAATGAGCAGTTCTTC. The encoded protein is CASSQYNEQFF.

The DNA for the CDR3 is TGCGCCAGCAGCCAAGGAGTTACAGACTATGGCTACACCTTC. Its translation is CASSQGVTDYGYTF. The chain combines TRBV4-3 with TRBJ1-2, with D uncertain. V lost 1 base and J 3 bases, leaving 9 bases between the germline ends. Germline values: CDR1 LGHNA, CDR2 YSLEER. The CDR3 spans 14 residues.

The CDR3 bases are TGCGCCAGCAGTTACCGGGGGGGCGACATCTACGAGCAGTACTTC. Translating gives CASSYRGGDIYEQYF. V is TRBV5-1 and J is TRBJ2-7, with 8 bases that match TRBD2. CDR3 size: 15 residues. The germline V gene encodes CDR1 SGHRS and CDR2 YFSETQ. J gave up 3 bases and V 5 bases, and 10 bases lay outside the gene matches.

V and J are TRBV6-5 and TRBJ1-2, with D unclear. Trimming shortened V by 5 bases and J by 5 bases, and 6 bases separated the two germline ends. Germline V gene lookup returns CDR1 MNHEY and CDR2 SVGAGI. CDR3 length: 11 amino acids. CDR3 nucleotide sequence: TGTGCCAGCAGTGACATGTATGGCTACACCTTC. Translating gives CASSDMYGYTF.

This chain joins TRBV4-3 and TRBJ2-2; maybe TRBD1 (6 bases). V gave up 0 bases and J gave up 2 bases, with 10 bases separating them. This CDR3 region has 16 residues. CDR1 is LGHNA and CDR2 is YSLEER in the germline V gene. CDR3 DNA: TGCGCCAGCAGCCAAGAGTCCGGGACAAACACCGGGGAGCTGTTTTTT. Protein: CASSQESGTNTGELFF.